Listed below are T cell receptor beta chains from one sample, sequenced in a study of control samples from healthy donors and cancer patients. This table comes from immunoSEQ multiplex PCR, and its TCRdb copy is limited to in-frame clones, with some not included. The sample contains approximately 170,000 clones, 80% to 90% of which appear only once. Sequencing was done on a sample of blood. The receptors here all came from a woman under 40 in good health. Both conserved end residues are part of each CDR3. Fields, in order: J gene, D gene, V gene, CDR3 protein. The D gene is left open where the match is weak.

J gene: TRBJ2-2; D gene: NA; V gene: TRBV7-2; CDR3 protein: CASSLVWVRNTGELFF
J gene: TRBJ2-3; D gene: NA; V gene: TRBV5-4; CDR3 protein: CASSLEADTQYF
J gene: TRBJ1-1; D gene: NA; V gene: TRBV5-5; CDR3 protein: CASSLASSLGTEAFF
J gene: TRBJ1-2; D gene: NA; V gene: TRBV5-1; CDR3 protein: CASSFSETLRGGYTF
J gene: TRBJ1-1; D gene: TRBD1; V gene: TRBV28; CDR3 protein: CASRKGAVNTEAFF
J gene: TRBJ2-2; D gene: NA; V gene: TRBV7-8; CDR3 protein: CASSPTTGEAGELFF
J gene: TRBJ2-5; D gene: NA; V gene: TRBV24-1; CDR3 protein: CATSDARSLETQYF
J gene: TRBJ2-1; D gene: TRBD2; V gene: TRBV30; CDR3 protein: CAWSRGVVDEQFF
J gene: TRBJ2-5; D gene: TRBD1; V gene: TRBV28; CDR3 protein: CASSIAGGAGTQYF
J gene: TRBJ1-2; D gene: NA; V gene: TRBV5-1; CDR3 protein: CASGYSGNYGYTF
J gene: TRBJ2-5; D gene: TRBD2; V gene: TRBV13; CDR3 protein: CASTQGPGAGEETQYF
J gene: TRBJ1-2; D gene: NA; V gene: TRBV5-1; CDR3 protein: CASSPGPRENYGYTF
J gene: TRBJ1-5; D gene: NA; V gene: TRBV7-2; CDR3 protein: CASSLVAGSNQPQHF
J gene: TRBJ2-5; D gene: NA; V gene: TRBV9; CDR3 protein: CASTEGPGETQYF
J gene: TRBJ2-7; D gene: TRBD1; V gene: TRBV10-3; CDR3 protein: CAISESGTGSYEQYF
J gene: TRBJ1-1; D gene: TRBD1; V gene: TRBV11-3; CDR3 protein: CASSPGGQANTEAFF
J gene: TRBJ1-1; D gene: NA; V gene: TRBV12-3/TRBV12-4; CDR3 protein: CASSRGNTEAFF
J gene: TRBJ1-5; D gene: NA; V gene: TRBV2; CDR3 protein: CASSGGFSSNQPQHF
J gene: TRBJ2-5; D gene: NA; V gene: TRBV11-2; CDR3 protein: CASSPRETQYF
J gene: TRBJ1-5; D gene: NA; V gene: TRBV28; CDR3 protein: CASLDGWDQPQHF
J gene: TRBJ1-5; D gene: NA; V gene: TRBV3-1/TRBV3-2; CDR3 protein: CASSQGVGRGGRPQHF
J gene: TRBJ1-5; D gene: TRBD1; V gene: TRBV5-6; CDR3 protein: CASSFRAGGTNQPQHF
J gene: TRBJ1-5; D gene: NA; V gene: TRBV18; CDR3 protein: CASSTTGSNQPQHF
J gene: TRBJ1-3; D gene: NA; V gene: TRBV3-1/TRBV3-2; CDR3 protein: CASSQDTRASGNTIYF
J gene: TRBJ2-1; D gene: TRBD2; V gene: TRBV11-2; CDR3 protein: CASSLEIIRLAGDKYEQFF
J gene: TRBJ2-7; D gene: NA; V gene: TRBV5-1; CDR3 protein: CASSFYPSYEQYF
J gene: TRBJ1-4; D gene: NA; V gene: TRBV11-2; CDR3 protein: CASSSVSGGEKLFF
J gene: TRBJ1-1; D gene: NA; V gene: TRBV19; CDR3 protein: CASSNRENTEAFF
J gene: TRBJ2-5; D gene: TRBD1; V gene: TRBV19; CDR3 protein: CASSILSQGTGRETQYF
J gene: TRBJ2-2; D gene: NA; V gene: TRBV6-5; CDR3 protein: CASKEKSANTGELFF
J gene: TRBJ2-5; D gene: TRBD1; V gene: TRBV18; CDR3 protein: CASSPWDRAQETQYF
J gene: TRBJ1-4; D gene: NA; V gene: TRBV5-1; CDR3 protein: CASSSPGFEKLFF
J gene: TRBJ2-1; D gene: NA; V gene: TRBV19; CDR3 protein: CASTLGSSFGNEQFF
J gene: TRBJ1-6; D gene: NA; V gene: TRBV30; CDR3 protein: CAWSTYRSPYNSPLHF
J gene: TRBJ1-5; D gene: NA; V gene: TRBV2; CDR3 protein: CASTRGGQPQHF
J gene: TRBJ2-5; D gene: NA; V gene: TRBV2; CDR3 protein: CATCRNSGLGETQYF
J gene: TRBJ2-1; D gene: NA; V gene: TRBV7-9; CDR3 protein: CANGDEQFF